The entry below gives a single T cell receptor (beta chain) sequence along with its context. The data were produced by immunoSEQ multiplex PCR, yet TCRdb's version contains in-frame clones alone and is incomplete. This table has about 260,000 clones, around 88% appearing once. These data belong to a study of blood T cell repertoires in COVID-19. Overall study: In each case, the material was cDNA or gDNA derived from T cells, B-cell-depleted T cells, or PBMCs.

The CDR3 extends over 13 amino acids. V shed 7 bases and J shed 6 bases, with 12 bases lying between them. CDR1 is SEHNR, CDR2 FQNEAQ, per germline (reference sequence). The receptor comes from a man between 25 and 39 years old with active or convalescent COVID-19. The rearrangement uses TRBV7-9 and TRBJ2-2; D might be TRBD1 (5 bases). The specimen sequenced was peripheral blood. CDR3 sequence: CASTQKGPGELFF. The CDR3 coding sequence is TGTGCCAGCACTCAGAAGGGGCCCGGGGAGCTGTTTTTT.